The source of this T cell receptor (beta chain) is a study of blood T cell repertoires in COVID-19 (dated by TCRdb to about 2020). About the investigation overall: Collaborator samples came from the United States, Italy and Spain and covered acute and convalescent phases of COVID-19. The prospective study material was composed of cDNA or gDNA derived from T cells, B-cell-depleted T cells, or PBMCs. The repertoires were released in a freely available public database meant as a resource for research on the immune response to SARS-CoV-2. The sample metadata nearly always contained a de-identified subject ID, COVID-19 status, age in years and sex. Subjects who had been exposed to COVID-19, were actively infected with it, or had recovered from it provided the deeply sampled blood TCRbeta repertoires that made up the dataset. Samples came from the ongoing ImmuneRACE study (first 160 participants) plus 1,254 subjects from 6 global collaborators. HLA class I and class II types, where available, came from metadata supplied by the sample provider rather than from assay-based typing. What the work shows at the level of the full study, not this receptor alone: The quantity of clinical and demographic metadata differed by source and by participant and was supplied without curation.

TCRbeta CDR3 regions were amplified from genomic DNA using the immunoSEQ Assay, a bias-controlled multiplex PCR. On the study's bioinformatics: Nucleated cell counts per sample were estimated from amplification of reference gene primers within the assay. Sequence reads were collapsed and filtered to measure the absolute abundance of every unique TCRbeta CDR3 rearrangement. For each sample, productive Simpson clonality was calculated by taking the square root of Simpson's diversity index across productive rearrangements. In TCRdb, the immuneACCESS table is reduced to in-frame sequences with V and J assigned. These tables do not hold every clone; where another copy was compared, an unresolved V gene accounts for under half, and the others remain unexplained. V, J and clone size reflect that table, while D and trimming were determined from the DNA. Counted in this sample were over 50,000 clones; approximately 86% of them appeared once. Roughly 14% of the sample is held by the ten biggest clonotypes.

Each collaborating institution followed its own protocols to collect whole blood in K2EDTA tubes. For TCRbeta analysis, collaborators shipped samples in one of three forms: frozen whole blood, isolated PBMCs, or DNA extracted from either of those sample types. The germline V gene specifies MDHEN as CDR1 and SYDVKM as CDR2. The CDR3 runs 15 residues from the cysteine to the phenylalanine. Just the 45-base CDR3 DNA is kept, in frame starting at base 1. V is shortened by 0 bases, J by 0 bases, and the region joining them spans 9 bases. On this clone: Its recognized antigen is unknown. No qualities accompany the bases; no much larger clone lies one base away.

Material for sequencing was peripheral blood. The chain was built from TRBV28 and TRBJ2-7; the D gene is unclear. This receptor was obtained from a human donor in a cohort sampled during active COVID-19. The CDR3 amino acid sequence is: CASSLWDRSSYEQYF. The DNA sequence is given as TGTGCCAGCAGTTTATGGGATCGGAGCTCCTACGAGCAGTACTTC.